The rows below give T cell receptor beta chains drawn from one sample of a study of spatial heterogeneity in lung cancer. MiXCR, run by TCRdb on the 5' RACE reads, gives a single entry per CDR3 protein. The profile shows about 70,000 distinct CDR3 sequences, 7.5% to 10% of them singletons. This material consisted of PBMCs, taken at follow-up. These receptors originate from a female donor with early-stage non-small cell lung cancer. The CDR3 runs from the conserved cysteine through the conserved F or W. The D gene is left open where the match is weak. Clone size is shown for a subset of rows, as once, few, many or a class of expanded clone.

abundance: many; d_gene: .; j_gene: TRBJ1-4; v_gene: TRBV9; CDR3aa: CASSVRSVGDEVIEKLFF; CDR3nt: TGTGCCAGCAGCGTTCGTTCTGTAGGGGACGAGGTTATTGAAAAACTGTTTTTT
abundance: many; d_gene: TRBD2; j_gene: TRBJ2-2; v_gene: TRBV6-2/TRBV6-3; CDR3aa: CASGAGAGELFF; CDR3nt: TGTGCCAGCGGGGCGGGAGCCGGGGAGCTGTTTTTT
abundance: .; d_gene: TRBD2; j_gene: TRBJ2-3; v_gene: TRBV7-2; CDR3aa: CASSLGGLAGGGDTQYF; CDR3nt: TGTGCCAGCAGCTTAGGGGGACTAGCGGGAGGCGGAGATACGCAGTATTTT
abundance: few; d_gene: .; j_gene: TRBJ2-5; v_gene: TRBV2; CDR3aa: CASSPKGPPGTQYF; CDR3nt: TGTGCCAGCAGCCCTAAAGGGCCTCCAGGGACCCAGTACTTC
abundance: many; d_gene: .; j_gene: TRBJ2-1; v_gene: TRBV14; CDR3aa: CASSQPPWPREKDEQFF; CDR3nt: TGTGCCAGCAGCCAACCCCCTTGGCCGAGGGAAAAGGATGAGCAGTTCTTC
abundance: many; d_gene: .; j_gene: TRBJ2-5; v_gene: TRBV7-9; CDR3aa: CASSFSAQETQYF; CDR3nt: TGTGCCAGCAGCTTTTCCGCACAAGAGACCCAGTACTTC
abundance: few; d_gene: TRBD2; j_gene: TRBJ2-7; v_gene: TRBV27; CDR3aa: CASSFGPYRDYVYEQYF; CDR3nt: TGTGCCAGCAGTTTCGGACCTTACCGGGACTACGTCTACGAGCAGTACTTC
abundance: few; d_gene: TRBD1; j_gene: TRBJ1-1; v_gene: TRBV14; CDR3aa: CASSRQGTEAFF; CDR3nt: TGTGCCAGCAGCCGACAGGGAACTGAAGCTTTCTTT
abundance: many; d_gene: .; j_gene: TRBJ1-1; v_gene: TRBV24-1; CDR3aa: CATSRGQDTEAFF; CDR3nt: TGTGCCACCAGTCGGGGGCAGGACACTGAAGCTTTCTTT
abundance: many; d_gene: TRBD1; j_gene: TRBJ1-6; v_gene: TRBV2; CDR3aa: CASVGQGASNSPLHF; CDR3nt: TGTGCCAGCGTCGGACAGGGGGCCTCTAATTCACCCCTCCACTTT
abundance: .; d_gene: .; j_gene: TRBJ1-4; v_gene: TRBV20-1; CDR3aa: CSATVGEKLFF; CDR3nt: TGCAGTGCTACCGTCGGTGAAAAACTGTTTTTT
abundance: .; d_gene: TRBD2; j_gene: TRBJ2-1; v_gene: TRBV30; CDR3aa: CAWRYAGRAFNEQFF; CDR3nt: TGTGCCTGGAGATATGCCGGGAGGGCCTTCAATGAGCAGTTCTTC
abundance: many; d_gene: .; j_gene: TRBJ1-1; v_gene: TRBV12-3/TRBV12-4; CDR3aa: CASTGSKNTEAFF; CDR3nt: TGTGCCAGCACCGGTTCCAAGAACACTGAAGCTTTCTTT
abundance: many; d_gene: TRBD1; j_gene: TRBJ1-3; v_gene: TRBV25-1; CDR3aa: CASRKTGEGNTIYF; CDR3nt: TGTGCCAGCAGGAAAACAGGGGAAGGAAACACCATATATTTT
abundance: .; d_gene: .; j_gene: TRBJ1-1; v_gene: TRBV5-6; CDR3aa: CASSVGEVYTEAFF; CDR3nt: TGTGCCAGCAGCGTGGGGGAGGTCTACACTGAAGCTTTCTTT
abundance: few; d_gene: .; j_gene: TRBJ1-2; v_gene: TRBV11-2; CDR3aa: CASSSAGVYGYTF; CDR3nt: TGTGCCAGCAGCTCGGCAGGGGTCTATGGCTACACCTTC
abundance: few; d_gene: TRBD1; j_gene: TRBJ1-5; v_gene: TRBV20-1; CDR3aa: CSASLRGPGQPQHF; CDR3nt: TGCAGTGCTAGCTTAAGGGGGCCGGGTCAGCCCCAGCATTTT
abundance: .; d_gene: TRBD1; j_gene: TRBJ1-5; v_gene: TRBV19; CDR3aa: CASKTGTENQPQHF; CDR3nt: TGTGCCAGTAAAACCGGGACAGAAAATCAGCCCCAGCATTTT
abundance: .; d_gene: .; j_gene: TRBJ1-2; v_gene: TRBV20-1; CDR3aa: CSALGLLWGYGYTF; CDR3nt: TGCAGTGCTCTGGGACTCTTATGGGGCTATGGCTACACCTTC
abundance: many; d_gene: .; j_gene: TRBJ1-4; v_gene: TRBV20-1; CDR3aa: CSARDDGAPTTNEKLFF; CDR3nt: TGCAGTGCTAGAGATGATGGGGCGCCAACAACTAATGAAAAACTGTTTTTT
abundance: few; d_gene: .; j_gene: TRBJ1-1; v_gene: TRBV12-3/TRBV12-4; CDR3aa: CASSTANTEAFF; CDR3nt: TGTGCCAGCAGTACGGCAAACACTGAAGCTTTCTTT
abundance: few; d_gene: .; j_gene: TRBJ1-1; v_gene: TRBV7-3; CDR3aa: CASSFQKGSAEAFF; CDR3nt: TGTGCCAGCAGCTTCCAGAAGGGGTCCGCTGAAGCTTTCTTT
abundance: few; d_gene: .; j_gene: TRBJ2-2; v_gene: TRBV2; CDR3aa: CASSTERGELFF; CDR3nt: TGTGCCAGCTCAACGGAGCGGGGGGAGCTGTTTTTT
abundance: many; d_gene: TRBD2; j_gene: TRBJ2-1; v_gene: TRBV15; CDR3aa: CATSSLGRTSGSYNEQFF; CDR3nt: TGTGCCACCAGCAGTCTGGGGCGAACTAGCGGGTCCTACAATGAGCAGTTCTTC
abundance: few; d_gene: .; j_gene: TRBJ1-1; v_gene: TRBV12-3/TRBV12-4; CDR3aa: CASSPTDRINTEAFF; CDR3nt: TGTGCCAGCAGTCCTACAGACAGAATCAACACTGAAGCTTTCTTT
abundance: many; d_gene: .; j_gene: TRBJ2-1; v_gene: TRBV24-1; CDR3aa: CATSSGAPGEQFF; CDR3nt: TGTGCCACCAGCTCCGGGGCGCCCGGTGAGCAGTTCTTC
abundance: .; d_gene: .; j_gene: TRBJ2-1; v_gene: TRBV2; CDR3aa: CASSIREDEQFF; CDR3nt: TGTGCCAGCAGCATAAGGGAGGATGAGCAGTTCTTC
abundance: few; d_gene: .; j_gene: TRBJ2-1; v_gene: TRBV3-1; CDR3aa: CASKVGFEQFF; CDR3nt: TGTGCCAGCAAGGTGGGATTTGAGCAGTTCTTC
abundance: .; d_gene: TRBD2; j_gene: TRBJ2-7; v_gene: TRBV7-3; CDR3aa: CASSPSGKSSYEQYF; CDR3nt: TGTGCCAGCAGTCCTAGCGGGAAGAGCTCCTACGAGCAGTACTTC
abundance: few; d_gene: .; j_gene: TRBJ2-6; v_gene: TRBV7-9; CDR3aa: CASSLGAVNVLTF; CDR3nt: TGTGCCAGCAGCTTGGGGGCGGTCAACGTCCTGACTTTC
abundance: many; d_gene: .; j_gene: TRBJ1-1; v_gene: TRBV28; CDR3aa: CASRVRTGLMNTEAFF; CDR3nt: TGTGCCAGCAGGGTCAGGACGGGGCTCATGAACACTGAAGCTTTCTTT
abundance: many; d_gene: .; j_gene: TRBJ1-5; v_gene: TRBV15; CDR3aa: CATSSHLEEPQHF; CDR3nt: TGTGCCACCAGCAGCCACTTGGAGGAGCCCCAGCATTTT
abundance: many; d_gene: .; j_gene: TRBJ1-1; v_gene: TRBV3-1; CDR3aa: CASSQEAGRGTEAFF; CDR3nt: TGTGCCAGCAGCCAAGAGGCAGGGCGAGGGACTGAAGCTTTCTTT
abundance: few; d_gene: TRBD2; j_gene: TRBJ2-5; v_gene: TRBV2; CDR3aa: CVSTAGPLPATQYF; CDR3nt: TGTGTCAGCACAGCGGGACCACTTCCCGCGACCCAGTACTTC
abundance: few; d_gene: .; j_gene: TRBJ2-7; v_gene: TRBV10-2; CDR3aa: CASRGEHIGEQYF; CDR3nt: TGCGCCAGCAGGGGTGAGCACATCGGGGAGCAGTACTTC
abundance: .; d_gene: TRBD2; j_gene: TRBJ2-7; v_gene: TRBV5-1; CDR3aa: CASSSERTSSGEQYF; CDR3nt: TGCGCCAGCAGCAGCGAACGGACTAGTTCGGGCGAGCAGTACTTC
abundance: .; d_gene: .; j_gene: TRBJ2-1; v_gene: TRBV29-1; CDR3aa: CSEGGPSYNEQFF; CDR3nt: TGCAGCGAAGGGGGTCCCTCCTACAATGAGCAGTTCTTC
abundance: many; d_gene: .; j_gene: TRBJ2-3; v_gene: TRBV7-2; CDR3aa: CASSLRVSTDTQYF; CDR3nt: TGTGCCAGCAGCTTACGGGTTAGCACAGATACGCAGTATTTT
abundance: .; d_gene: .; j_gene: TRBJ2-5; v_gene: TRBV18; CDR3aa: CASSPGSQETQYF; CDR3nt: TGTGCCAGCTCACCGGGCAGTCAAGAGACCCAGTACTTC
abundance: many; d_gene: .; j_gene: TRBJ2-7; v_gene: TRBV28; CDR3aa: CASSLAAGPSYEQYF; CDR3nt: TGTGCCAGCAGTTTAGCGGCGGGACCCTCCTACGAGCAGTACTTC
abundance: many; d_gene: .; j_gene: TRBJ2-3; v_gene: TRBV7-3; CDR3aa: CASSLSAQDTDTQYF; CDR3nt: TGTGCCAGCAGCTTATCGGCACAGGACACAGATACGCAGTATTTT
abundance: many; d_gene: TRBD2; j_gene: TRBJ2-1; v_gene: TRBV15; CDR3aa: CATSRPGTSDEQFF; CDR3nt: TGTGCCACCAGCAGACCCGGGACTAGCGATGAGCAGTTCTTC
abundance: few; d_gene: .; j_gene: TRBJ2-2; v_gene: TRBV28; CDR3aa: CASSLVGSSAGELFF; CDR3nt: TGTGCCAGCAGTTTAGTGGGTAGCAGCGCCGGGGAGCTGTTTTTT
abundance: many; d_gene: .; j_gene: TRBJ2-1; v_gene: TRBV27; CDR3aa: CASSLGYGYNEQFF; CDR3nt: TGTGCCAGCAGTTTGGGTTACGGCTACAATGAGCAGTTCTTC
abundance: many; d_gene: TRBD1; j_gene: TRBJ2-1; v_gene: TRBV19; CDR3aa: CASSIQGAGEQFF; CDR3nt: TGTGCCAGTAGTATCCAGGGGGCTGGTGAGCAGTTCTTC
abundance: .; d_gene: TRBD2; j_gene: TRBJ2-2; v_gene: TRBV24-1; CDR3aa: CATSDAAGDTGELFF; CDR3nt: TGTGCCACCAGCGATGCGGCGGGAGACACCGGGGAGCTGTTTTTT
abundance: many; d_gene: TRBD2; j_gene: TRBJ2-3; v_gene: TRBV6-1; CDR3aa: CASSGSVAGGGGTQYF; CDR3nt: TGTGCCAGCAGTGGTTCGGTGGCGGGAGGAGGAGGTACGCAGTATTTT
abundance: .; d_gene: .; j_gene: TRBJ1-2; v_gene: TRBV20-1; CDR3aa: CSARVDGGPGGYTF; CDR3nt: TGCAGTGCTAGAGTGGACGGGGGACCGGGCGGCTACACCTTC
abundance: .; d_gene: .; j_gene: TRBJ2-1; v_gene: TRBV3-1; CDR3aa: CASSQSHRDEQFF; CDR3nt: TGTGCCAGCAGCCAATCCCATCGGGATGAGCAGTTCTTC
abundance: many; d_gene: .; j_gene: TRBJ2-2; v_gene: TRBV7-8; CDR3aa: CASSLALGAGELFF; CDR3nt: TGTGCCAGCAGCTTAGCGTTAGGTGCCGGGGAGCTGTTTTTT
abundance: many; d_gene: .; j_gene: TRBJ1-2; v_gene: TRBV3-1; CDR3aa: CASSQVVGNYGYTF; CDR3nt: TGTGCCAGCAGCCAAGTTGTGGGGAACTATGGCTACACCTTC
abundance: many; d_gene: .; j_gene: TRBJ2-7; v_gene: TRBV28; CDR3aa: CASSPTERYF; CDR3nt: TGTGCCAGCAGCCCGACAGAGCGCTACTTC
abundance: many; d_gene: .; j_gene: TRBJ2-7; v_gene: TRBV19; CDR3aa: CATGDRATYEQYF; CDR3nt: TGTGCCACCGGAGACAGAGCTACCTACGAGCAGTACTTC